The 6 T cell receptor beta chains presented below share a single source sample, sequenced in a study of STAT3 mutations in large granular lymphocyte leukemia. Whole-study results and caveats: Every T-cell large granular lymphocyte leukemia patient had at least one immunodominant TCR beta clonotype.

These receptors are not linked to any known antigen. TCRdb's copy holds only in-frame clones and misses some; the assay was immunoSEQ multiplex PCR. The sample holds roughly 17,000 clones, approximately 90% seen once. The material sequenced was peripheral blood mononuclear cells. The receptors stem from a man between 60 and 70 years old with T-cell large granular lymphocyte leukemia. Some clones in this sample may be carry-over from other donors' samples.

The V gene is TRBV28, the J gene TRBJ2-7, with TRBD2 as a possible D gene (6 bases). V lost 6 bases, J lost 2 bases, and 14 bases lay in between. The CDR3 runs to 14 residues. Germline CDR1 reads MDHEN; CDR2 reads SYDVKM. The CDR3 region has the DNA TGTGCCAGCAGGCTTCCGGGACTGGCCTACGAGCAGTACTTC. As protein: CASRLPGLAYEQYF.

J is TRBJ1-4 and V is TRBV6-1, with TRBD1 as a possible D gene (5 bases). The CDR3 spans 14 residues. V lost 7 bases and J 1 base, leaving 10 bases between the germline ends. The germline gives CDR1 MNHNS, CDR2 SASEGT. Here the CDR3 reads CASNERGTNEKLFF. CDR3 in DNA: TGTGCCAGCAACGAGAGGGGAACTAATGAAAAACTGTTTTTT.

With respect to this clone: Sequence at one end of the junction differs from germline and may be a read error. The chain carries TRBV23-1 and TRBJ1-2, with D maybe TRBD1 (5 bases). TRBV23-1 is placed among ORFs of uncertain function. The CDR3 contains 9 residues. CDR3 sequence (DNA): TGCGCCAGCTGTTTTCGGGGCCTCTTC. It codes for CASCFRGLF.

V and J are TRBV23-1 and TRBJ2-5; TRBD2 matches 7 bases. TRBV23-1 is assigned to the ORF class and has an uncertain function. This CDR3 region has 16 residues. The V segment lost 4 bases and the J segment 4 bases; nucleotides outside the gene matches: 12. The CDR3 spells CASSLTGGVRRETQYF. CDR3 bases: TGCGCCAGCAGTCTAACGGGGGGAGTAAGGCGAGAGACCCAGTACTTC.

The chain carries TRBV29-1 and TRBJ2-7; D assignment may be TRBD1 or TRBD2 (5 bases each). The germline V and J ends were trimmed by 7 bases and 0 bases, with 13 bases remaining between them. The CDR3 totals 13 residues. CDR1 is SQVTM and CDR2 is ANQGSEA in the germline V gene. As DNA, the CDR3 is TGCAGCGCACGTGGGACGGTCTCCTACGAGCAGTACTTC. This codes for CSARGTVSYEQYF.

The rearrangement joins TRBV5-4 to TRBJ2-7; either TRBD1 or TRBD2 may supply D (5 bases each). The CDR3 is made up of 13 amino acids. Trimming took 6 bases from V and 6 from J, leaving 16 bases between them. Germline CDR1 reads SGHNT; CDR2 reads YYREEE (reference sequence). CDR3 DNA: TGTGCCAGCACCCGGACCTATGGGGGCGAGCAGTACTTC. Its translation is CASTRTYGGEQYF.